The rows below give T cell receptor beta chains drawn from one sample of a study of spatial heterogeneity in lung cancer. TCRdb processed the 5' RACE reads anew with MiXCR; each CDR3 protein has one entry. The profile covers over 12,000 distinct CDR3 sequences, with 9.5% to 13% appearing a single time and 25% to 35% taken by the ten largest. Here the sequenced sample was PBMCs, taken at surgery. Receptor source: a male donor with early-stage non-small cell lung cancer. Both conserved end residues are part of each CDR3. D genes are given only for firm matches. Size values are once, few and many counts, or a class for expanded clones, and some rows have none.

cdr3_nt | cdr3_aa | v_call | d_call | clone_size | j_call
TGCGCCAGCAGTGAGATCGGGGATACGCAGTATTTT | CASSEIGDTQYF | TRBV10-1 | NA | many | TRBJ2-3
TGCAGCGCTGGGCAGGGCAACAATGAGCAGTTCTTC | CSAGQGNNEQFF | TRBV29-1 | NA | many | TRBJ2-1
TGCAGCTTCCGCGACTCCGGCGAGCAGTACTTC | CSFRDSGEQYF | TRBV29-1 | NA | many | TRBJ2-7
TGTGCCAGCAGCTGGGACAGGGCGAGCAATCAGCCCCAGCATTTT | CASSWDRASNQPQHF | TRBV7-2 | TRBD1 | many | TRBJ1-5
TGTGCCAGCAGCTCCACAATCTATCAACTCTCCTACGAGCAGTACTTC | CASSSTIYQLSYEQYF | TRBV7-9 | NA | many | TRBJ2-7
TGTGCCAGCTCACCAAGCACAGATACGCAGTATTTT | CASSPSTDTQYF | TRBV18 | NA | many | TRBJ2-3
TGTGCCAGCAGTTACTCCTTCCTGGGGCTAGCGGGACACGTAGAAGATACGCAGTATTTT | CASSYSFLGLAGHVEDTQYF | TRBV6-2/TRBV6-3 | TRBD2 | many | TRBJ2-3
TGCAGCGTTGAAGGGGGCAGCTGGGCTGAAGCTTTCTTT | CSVEGGSWAEAFF | TRBV29-1 | NA | few | TRBJ1-1
TGTGCCAGCAGTTTATTACAGGGAGGGGATACGCAGTATTTT | CASSLLQGGDTQYF | TRBV28 | NA | few | TRBJ2-3
TGTGCCAGCAGTTTACCCATAGGCGGAGAGCAGTACTTC | CASSLPIGGEQYF | TRBV12-3/TRBV12-4 | NA | many | TRBJ2-7
TGTGCCAGCAGTTTTCGTCCAGGGGGCCATAATTCACCCCTCCACTTT | CASSFRPGGHNSPLHF | TRBV12-3/TRBV12-4 | TRBD1 | many | TRBJ1-6
TGTGCCAGCAGCCAAGCTGTGCGGGACGTGACCCAGTACTTC | CASSQAVRDVTQYF | TRBV4-2 | NA | many | TRBJ2-5
TGCAGTGCTAGATTCCAGGGCTACGAGCAGTACTTC | CSARFQGYEQYF | TRBV20-1 | NA | NA | TRBJ2-7
TGCAGTGCTAGAGCCCCCGGGGAGGGCTACACCTTC | CSARAPGEGYTF | TRBV20-1 | NA | many | TRBJ1-2
TGTGCCAGCAGTTCCCAGTTACAGTGGGACAGGGAAGCTTTCTTT | CASSSQLQWDREAFF | TRBV6-5 | TRBD1 | many | TRBJ1-1
TGCAGTGCTAGTTTCTCCAACACCGGGGAGCTGTTTTTT | CSASFSNTGELFF | TRBV20-1 | NA | many | TRBJ2-2
TGTGCCAGCTCACCCCCCACAGCGGGAGATGAAAGTGAGCAGTTCTTC | CASSPPTAGDESEQFF | TRBV18 | TRBD2 | once | TRBJ2-1
TGCAGCGCCCGGGACAGGGGGGCCGGGGAGCTGTTTTTT | CSARDRGAGELFF | TRBV29-1 | TRBD1 | few | TRBJ2-2
TGTGCCAGCAGCCCCTCGACTAGCGGGACGTCCTACAATGAGCAGTTCTTC | CASSPSTSGTSYNEQFF | TRBV11-3 | TRBD2 | NA | TRBJ2-1
TGTGCCAGCAGTTTTCTGGGACAGGGGGCTCGACACAATGAGCAGTTCTTC | CASSFLGQGARHNEQFF | TRBV12-3/TRBV12-4 | TRBD1 | many | TRBJ2-1
TGTGCCACCAGCCAAACGGGACAGGGTCTTGACGAGCAGTTCTTC | CATSQTGQGLDEQFF | TRBV19 | TRBD1 | NA | TRBJ2-1
TGTGCCAGCAGGGAAGGACAGCACACCGGGGAGCTGTTTTTT | CASREGQHTGELFF | TRBV2 | NA | few | TRBJ2-2
TGTGCCAGCTCACCATCCGAGGCTTTGTATGGCTACACCTTC | CASSPSEALYGYTF | TRBV18 | NA | many | TRBJ1-2
TGTGCCACCCGTTCCGGGAACACCGGGGAGCTGTTTTTT | CATRSGNTGELFF | TRBV28 | NA | many | TRBJ2-2
TGTGCCAGCATCGTAGGACTAGCGGGAGAAAAGACCCAGTACTTC | CASIVGLAGEKTQYF | TRBV7-8 | TRBD2 | many | TRBJ2-5
TGTGCCAGCAGTCGCCTTTCTGGGGCCAACGTCCTGACTTTC | CASSRLSGANVLTF | TRBV28 | NA | many | TRBJ2-6
TGTGCCAGCAACCCGCTAGCGGGAGGAAGGAATGAGCAGTTCTTC | CASNPLAGGRNEQFF | TRBV6-1 | TRBD2 | many | TRBJ2-1
TGTGCCAGCAGCTTAATCACAGGGACGGGATATGGCTACACCTTC | CASSLITGTGYGYTF | TRBV7-9 | NA | many | TRBJ1-2